This T cell receptor beta chain was captured in a study of sequential checkpoint blockade in melanoma (dated by TCRdb to between 2018 and 2020). In terms of the full investigation: Patients were randomized 1:1 to first-line nivolumab followed by ipilimumab (arm A) or ipilimumab followed by nivolumab (arm B). Maintenance nivolumab came after both trial sequences. Findings and caveats that apply to the study as a whole: Larger, independent patient cohorts are needed to validate the response-prediction model that combines TCR metrics and mutation burden.

CDR1 is given as SGHRS and CDR2 as YFSETQ, both from the germline V gene. V and J are trimmed by 2 bases and 3 bases, and the gene matches miss 14 bases of the junction. The CDR3, from cysteine to phenylalanine, totals 17 residues. Only CDR3 DNA is held: 51 bases, read in frame from base 1. Per the publication, the treatment or condition label means: randomized to nivolumab then ipilimumab (arm A) or the reverse (arm B). None of the patients in the trial had previously been given DNA-damaging chemotherapy. Live CD3+CD8+ cells negative for CD19 and CD56 were sorted from thawed PBMCs on a FACS Aria II flow cytometer. The samples were obtained from melanoma patients enrolled in CheckMate 064, an open-label, randomized phase II trial testing sequential checkpoint blockade. Peripheral blood mononuclear cells were collected by leukapheresis, purified using Ficoll-Paque, and frozen in human serum containing roughly 9.4% DMSO. Immediately after sorting, the purity of the sorted blood CD3+CD8+ cells was confirmed to be >95%, and DNA was then extracted.

Details on this clone: Its binding antigen is unknown. Base qualities are not provided; no much larger clone lies one nucleotide away.

The immunoSEQ Assay was used to immunosequence TCRbeta CDR3 regions from genomic DNA. Genomic DNA was amplified by bias-controlled multiplex PCR before high-throughput sequencing. Under the source paper's analysis protocol: To quantify the absolute abundance of each unique TCRbeta CDR3 region, the sequences were collapsed and filtered. Clonality was defined as 1 minus Pielou's evenness and was calculated using productive rearrangements only. A previously published method was used to identify clones with significantly greater frequencies in on-treatment samples than in baseline samples. TCRdb limited this immuneACCESS table to in-frame rearrangements with V and J called. A share of clones is missing; checked studies link under half to unresolved V genes, and the rest is unexplained. That table supplies the V and J calls and clone size; D and trimming were determined from the DNA. The sample table shows some 6,900 clones, and 78% are seen once. The ten largest clonotypes hold around 7.4% of the sample.

The receptor was derived from a human donor with melanoma. The chain uses TRBV5-1 and TRBJ2-7, with TRBD1 matching 7 junction bases. Sequenced here: CD8+ T cells sorted from blood (inferred from file names), sampled from a patient given nivolumab and ipilimumab in sequence. The CDR3 here reads CASSLRYRQGAHYEQYF. The nucleotide sequence reads TGCGCCAGCAGCTTACGCTATAGACAGGGAGCACACTACGAGCAGTACTTC.